These 22 T cell receptor beta chains were all obtained from the same sample, sequenced in a study of T cell responses to AZD1222 COVID-19 vaccine. Repertoires were generated with immunoSEQ multiplex PCR, while TCRdb's copy carries only in-frame clones and drops some. The sample carries about 150,000 clones, more than 85% recorded once. The sequences come from peripheral blood, collected on day 0 of AZD1222 vaccination. These receptor sequences come from an adult in good health.

This chain links TRBV6-5 with TRBJ2-7; D is possibly TRBD1 or TRBD2 (5 bases each). CDR3 length: 15 amino acids. Germline V gene lookup returns CDR1 MNHEY and CDR2 SVGAGI. Trimming shortened V by 0 bases and J by 1 base, and 10 bases separated the two germline ends. CDR3 region: CASSYSREGSYEQYF. In nucleotides, the CDR3 is TGTGCCAGCAGTTACTCGAGAGAGGGGTCCTACGAGCAGTACTTC.

The genes are TRBV7-9 and TRBJ2-1, with TRBD2 identical over 10 bases. Losses at the gene ends were 0 bases for V and 5 bases for J; bases not matched to a gene: 4. Germline CDR1 reads SEHNR; CDR2 reads FQNEAQ (reference sequence). The CDR3 consists of 16 residues. CDR3 DNA sequence: TGTGCCAGCAGCTTAGCACTAGCGGGAACCGACAATGAGCAGTTCTTC. It yields the protein CASSLALAGTDNEQFF. The full variable domain, completed using reference TRBV7-9 and TRBJ2-1, is DTGVSQNPRHKITKRGQNVTFRCDPISEHNRLYWYRQTLGQGPEFLTYFQNEAQLEKSRLLSDRFSAERPKGSFSTLEIQRTEQGDSAMYLCASSLALAGTDNEQFFGPGTRLTVL.

Turning to this clone: The same CDR3 arises from other DNA sequences in this sample as well. The chain carries TRBV5-6 and TRBJ2-6; D is unclear. The V and J ends lost 1 base and 0 bases respectively, with 2 bases between them. CDR3 length: 14 residues. Germline V lookup: CDR1 SGHDT, CDR2 YYEEEE. CDR3 sequence (DNA): TGTGCCAGCAGCTTGAGCTCTGGGGCCAACGTCCTGACTTTC. Translated: CASSLSSGANVLTF.

The chain couples TRBV7-9 to TRBJ2-5, with 8 positions matching TRBD2. From germline, CDR1 is SEHNR and CDR2 FQNEAQ (reference sequence). With 3 bases clipped from V and 5 bases from J, the junction kept 5 bases outside the gene matches. The CDR3 is 14 amino acids. The CDR3 protein is CASSFGLAAETQYF. The CDR3 DNA reads as TGTGCCAGCAGCTTCGGACTAGCTGCTGAGACCCAGTACTTC.

The gene calls are TRBV19 and TRBJ2-1; D is uncertain. Trimming removed 3 bases at V and 8 bases at J, with 14 bases between. Germline V CDR1 and CDR2: LNHDA, SQIVND (reference sequence). The CDR3 extends over 14 amino acids. CDR3 amino acids: CASSISPLSDEQFF. Written as DNA, the CDR3 is TGTGCCAGTAGTATTAGTCCGTTGAGCGATGAGCAGTTCTTC.

CDR3 amino acids: CAWSVVTRLLNGYTF. Here the CDR3 DNA reads TGTGCCTGGAGTGTTGTGACCCGCCTTCTAAATGGCTACACCTTC. The rearrangement links TRBV30 to TRBJ1-2; D gene uncertain. V lost 0 bases to trimming and J lost 6 bases, with 17 bases between them. The CDR3 length is 15 residues. CDR1 and CDR2 (germline): GTSNPN, SVGIG (reference sequence).

The chain links TRBV19 to TRBJ2-7; D perhaps matches TRBD1 (5 bases). V lost 5 bases, J lost 6 bases, and 8 bases lay in between. This CDR3 spans 11 amino acids. Germline-derived CDR1 and CDR2 are LNHDA and SQIVND (reference sequence). The CDR3 DNA reads TGTGCCAGTAGTCAGGGCACCGAGCAGTACTTC. It yields the protein CASSQGTEQYF.

The chain joins TRBV11-1 to TRBJ2-7, with 7 bases aligning to TRBD1. This CDR3 is 14 amino acids long. J gave up 5 bases and V 5 bases, and 9 bases lay outside the gene matches. The V gene's germline CDR1 is SGHAT and CDR2 FQDESV (reference sequence). The CDR3 DNA reads TGTGCCAGCAGCCCCACGACAGGGAAGGACGAGCAGTACTTC. Translating it yields CASSPTTGKDEQYF.

V gene TRBV6-7 combines with J gene TRBJ2-1; possible D gene TRBD1, 5 bases. TRBV6-7 is an ORF; its function is uncertain. V was pared by 0 bases and J by 5 bases, with 14 bases between. The CDR3 loop spans 16 amino acids. CDR3 in amino acids: CASSYSAGWTHNEQFF. The CDR3 DNA reads TGTGCCAGCAGTTACTCCGCAGGGTGGACACACAATGAGCAGTTCTTC.

The chain has TRBV9 and TRBJ2-7; weak D call: TRBD2 (6 bases). Trimming took 0 bases from V and 2 from J, leaving 9 bases between them. Germline CDR1 SGDLS, CDR2 YYNGEE. The CDR3 runs to 14 residues. CDR3 DNA: TGTGCCAGCAGCGTAGCGGGGGAGCCCTACGAGCAGTACTTC. As protein: CASSVAGEPYEQYF.

The chain links TRBV5-1 to TRBJ1-6, with D unclear. Between the trimmed V and J ends, which lost 0 bases and 9 bases, there was a span of 10 bases. CDR3 length: 14 residues. CDR1 and CDR2 from the germline V gene are SGHRS and YFSETQ. The CDR3 DNA is TGCGCCAGCAGCTTGGACGGGCCGAGTTCACCCCTCCACTTT. Translating it yields CASSLDGPSSPLHF.

A few counts support this clone. This chain joins TRBV30 and TRBJ2-1; 8 bases agree with TRBD2. V shed 3 bases, J shed 8 bases, and the junction held 12 bases outside the gene matches. Germline lookup yields CDR1 GTSNPN and CDR2 SVGIG (reference sequence). There are 15 residues in the CDR3. The CDR3 loop reads CAWRSLSGRGDEQFF. The CDR3 nucleotides read TGTGCCTGGAGGTCCTTAAGCGGGAGAGGGGATGAGCAGTTCTTC.

Comments on this clone: The identical CDR3 is also encoded by other nucleotide sequences in the sample. This rearrangement joins TRBV7-3 to TRBJ2-2; D remains unclear. CDR3 length: 12 amino acids. V was pared by 5 bases and J by 3 bases, with 4 bases between. Per the germline V gene, CDR1 is SGHTA and CDR2 is FQGTGA. CDR3: CASSPDTGELFF. CDR3 DNA sequence: TGTGCCAGCAGCCCGGACACCGGGGAGCTGTTTTTT.

The rearrangement joins TRBV5-1 to TRBJ1-1; 12 positions match TRBD1. Germline CDR1 reads SGHRS; CDR2 reads YFSETQ. The V segment lost 4 bases and the J segment 4 bases; nucleotides outside the gene matches: 11. CDR3 length: 17 amino acids. The CDR3 protein is CASSAYPGQGAGTEAFF. The DNA of the CDR3 is TGCGCCAGCAGCGCTTACCCGGGACAGGGGGCTGGCACTGAAGCTTTCTTT.

This clone came up a few times. This chain connects TRBV7-2 to TRBJ2-7; TRBD1 matches 9 bases. Germline trimming cut 5 bases from V and 3 bases from J; bases unmatched to any gene: 5. This CDR3 contains 14 residues. The germline CDR1 and CDR2 sequences are SGHTA and FQGNSA. CDR3 nucleotide sequence: TGTGCCAGCAGCCGGACAGGGGAGAGCTACGAGCAGTACTTC. It translates to CASSRTGESYEQYF. Full variable domain (rest looked up from reference TRBV7-2 and TRBJ2-7): GAGVSQSPSNKVTEKGKDVELRCDPISGHTALYWYRQSLGQGLEFLIYFQGNSAPDKSGLPSDRFSAERTGGSVSTLTIQRTQQEDSAVYLCASSRTGESYEQYFGPGTRLTVT.

This chain connects TRBV19 to TRBJ1-2; D gene unclear. The CDR3 has 12 residues. V dropped 1 base and J dropped 2 bases, with 2 bases sitting between them. Germline loops: CDR1 LNHDA, CDR2 SQIVND (reference sequence). Written as DNA, the CDR3 is TGTGCCAGTAGTATAGTCAACTATGGCTACACCTTC. It encodes CASSIVNYGYTF.

The chain joins TRBV19 to TRBJ1-1; TRBD1 is a possible D gene (6 bases). This CDR3 spans 13 amino acids. Germline values: CDR1 LNHDA, CDR2 SQIVND (reference sequence). V was clipped by 5 bases and J by 2 bases, with 9 bases between them. The CDR3 is CASSLGGNTEAFF. The CDR3 DNA follows: TGTGCCAGTAGTCTAGGGGGAAACACTGAAGCTTTCTTT.

This sequence joins TRBV4-1 and TRBJ2-7; D might be TRBD1 (5 bases). Germline values: CDR1 MGHRA, CDR2 YSYEKL. The CDR3 totals 14 residues. With 4 bases removed from V and 5 bases from J, the gap between germline ends came to 15 bases. The CDR3 loop reads CASSRLAGIDEQYF. The CDR3 DNA is TGCGCCAGCAGCCGGTTGGCAGGGATAGACGAGCAGTACTTC.

The V call is TRBV7-2, the J call TRBJ2-5, with 10 nucleotides matching TRBD2. From germline, CDR1 is SGHTA and CDR2 FQGNSA. V lost 4 bases and J lost 1; bases outside the gene matches: 9. This CDR3 spans 17 amino acids. CDR3: CASSSLSSGGIQETQYF. For the CDR3, the DNA is TGTGCCAGCAGCTCCCTTTCTAGCGGGGGAATCCAAGAGACCCAGTACTTC.

The table lists this clone with a count of one. V gene TRBV6-1 combines with J gene TRBJ2-4; D is unclear. Germline values: CDR1 MNHNS, CDR2 SASEGT. The CDR3 sequence is 11 residues long. Between the trimmed V and J ends, which lost 10 bases and 5 bases, there was a span of 9 bases. Written as DNA, the CDR3 is TGTGCCACCAGGTGGGAAAACATTCAGTACTTC. Its protein product is CATRWENIQYF.

V and J are TRBV6-5 and TRBJ2-2; D gene ambiguous. CDR3 length equals 11 residues. V was trimmed by 7 bases and J by 4 bases, leaving 4 bases between them. CDR1 and CDR2 (germline): MNHEY, SVGAGI. This CDR3 is CASTRTGELFF. CDR3 bases: TGTGCCAGCACTCGCACCGGGGAGCTGTTTTTT.

The J gene is TRBJ1-2, the V gene TRBV2; perhaps TRBD1 as D (5 bases). V was cut by 3 bases and J by 7 bases, with 18 bases left in between. The CDR3 loop spans 15 amino acids. The germline V gene has CDR1 SNHLY and CDR2 FYNNEI. The chain's CDR3 is CASSDSLRGKRGYTF. CDR3 DNA: TGTGCCAGCAGTGACAGTTTGCGGGGGAAACGTGGCTACACCTTC.